This T cell receptor beta chain was sequenced in a study of blood T cell repertoires in COVID-19. The CDR3 runs to 17 residues. Germline lookup yields CDR1 SGHDN and CDR2 FVKESK. After removal of 1 base from V and 1 base from J, the junction contained 6 bases not matched to a gene. The assay was immunoSEQ multiplex PCR, and TCRdb's table has in-frame clones only and misses some. The repertoire has 130,000 to 150,000 clones, under 80% of them found once; the top ten carry about an eighth. The receptor was derived from a man older than 75 with acute or convalescent COVID-19. The rearrangement uses TRBV14 and TRBJ1-2; 10 bases fit TRBD1. The sequenced sample consisted of peripheral blood. The CDR3 sequence is CASSQGVGTGVNYGYTF. The DNA of the CDR3 is TGTGCCAGCAGCCAAGGCGTGGGGACAGGGGTTAACTATGGCTACACCTTC.